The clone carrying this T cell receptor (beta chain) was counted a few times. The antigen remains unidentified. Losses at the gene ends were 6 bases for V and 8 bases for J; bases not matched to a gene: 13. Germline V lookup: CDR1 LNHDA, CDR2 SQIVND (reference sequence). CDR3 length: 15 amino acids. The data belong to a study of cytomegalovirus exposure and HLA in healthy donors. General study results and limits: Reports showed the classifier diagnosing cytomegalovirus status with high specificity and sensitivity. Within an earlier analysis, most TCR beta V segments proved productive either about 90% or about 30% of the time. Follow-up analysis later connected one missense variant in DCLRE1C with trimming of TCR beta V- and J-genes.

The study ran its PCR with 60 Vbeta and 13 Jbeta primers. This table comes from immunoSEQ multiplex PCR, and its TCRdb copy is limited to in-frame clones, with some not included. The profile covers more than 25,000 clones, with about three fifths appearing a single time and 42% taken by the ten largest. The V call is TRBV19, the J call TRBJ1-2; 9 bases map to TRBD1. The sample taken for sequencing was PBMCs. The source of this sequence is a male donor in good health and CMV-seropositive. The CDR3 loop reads CASSPGWTGVDGYTF. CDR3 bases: TGTGCCAGTAGCCCAGGATGGACAGGGGTCGACGGCTACACCTTC. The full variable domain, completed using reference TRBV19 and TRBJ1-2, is DGGITQSPKYLFRKEGQNVTLSCEQNLNHDAMYWYRQDPGQGLRLIYYSQIVNDFQKGDIAEGYSVSREKKESFPLTVTSAQKNPTAFYLCASSPGWTGVDGYTFGSGTRLTVV.